A single sample gave rise to the 17 T cell receptor beta chains below, sequenced in a study of T cell repertoires in cytomegalovirus infection. TCRdb fed the reads into MiXCR, producing one record per CDR3 protein. This sample has about 400,000 distinct CDR3 sequences, with 15% to 20% found just once. The sequenced sample consisted of PBMCs. All receptors derive from a human donor in good health (CMV status not recorded). Some clones in this sample may be carry-over from other donors' samples.

This rearrangement joins TRBV7-6 to TRBJ2-5; TRBD2 matches at 8 bases. J gave up 2 bases and V 4 bases, and 6 bases lay outside the gene matches. Germline V gene lookup returns CDR1 SGHVS and CDR2 FNYEAQ. The CDR3 extends over 15 amino acids. CDR3 sequence (DNA): TGTGCCAGCAGCTACAGCGGGGGAAGACAAGAGACCCAGTACTTC. Translated: CASSYSGGRQETQYF.

The chain joins TRBV4-3 to TRBJ2-3; TRBD2 is a possible D gene (5 bases). Trimming cost V 0 bases and J 2 bases, with 12 bases left between them. The CDR3 contains 16 residues. CDR1 is LGHNA, CDR2 YSLEER, per germline. The CDR3 here is CASSQDGGYPTDTQYF. The CDR3 bases are TGCGCCAGCAGCCAAGATGGCGGGTACCCCACAGATACGCAGTATTTT.

This clonotype was detected ten times or more. CDR3 sequence reads: CASSLGYPNEKLFF. DNA of the CDR3: TGTGCCAGCAGCTTAGGATACCCAAATGAAAAACTGTTTTTT. The chain combines TRBV7-2 with TRBJ1-4; unclear D gene. Germline V lookup: CDR1 SGHTA, CDR2 FQGNSA. Deletions cut 1 base from V and 5 bases from J, with 8 bases between. The CDR3 loop spans 14 amino acids.

V gene TRBV4-3 combines with J gene TRBJ2-1; 8 positions agree with TRBD2. V was clipped by 3 bases and J by 4 bases; unmatched bases: 8. The CDR3 covers 16 residues. Germline V lookup: CDR1 LGHNA, CDR2 YSLEER. The CDR3 loop reads CASSQISGMGYNEQFF. Written as DNA, the CDR3 is TGCGCCAGCAGCCAGATTAGCGGGATGGGGTACAATGAGCAGTTCTTC.

V is TRBV20-1 and J is TRBJ2-3, with 12 positions matching TRBD2. Germline lookup yields CDR1 DFQATT and CDR2 SNEGSKA (reference sequence). This CDR3 comprises 14 residues. CDR3 protein: CASGLAGWRDTQYF. CDR3 DNA sequence: TGCGCTTCGGGACTAGCGGGCTGGCGCGATACGCAGTATTTT.

This clonotype has a count of ten or more. The chain uses TRBV12-3 or TRBV12-4 and TRBJ1-5; maybe TRBD1 (5 bases). Trimming took 4 bases from V and 1 from J, leaving 11 bases between them. The CDR3 loop spans 15 amino acids. The CDR3 region is CASSSMGVSNQPQHF. Written as DNA, the CDR3 is TGTGCCAGCAGTTCCATGGGGGTGAGCAATCAGCCCCAGCATTTT.

This clonotype was detected only a few times. The chain joins TRBV7-9 to TRBJ1-6; D is perhaps TRBD1 (6 bases). Germline lookup yields CDR1 SEHNR and CDR2 FQNEAQ (reference sequence). V was shortened by 5 bases and J by 6 bases, with 17 bases between the two germline ends. The CDR3 runs 16 residues. This CDR3 reads CASSARGGGRNSPLHF. The CDR3 bases are TGTGCCAGCAGCGCTCGAGGGGGGGGGCGTAATTCACCCCTCCACTTT. The entire variable domain, with the rest obtained from reference TRBV7-9 and TRBJ1-6, is as follows: DTGVSQNPRHKITKRGQNVTFRCDPISEHNRLYWYRQTLGQGPEFLTYFQNEAQLEKSRLLSDRFSAERPKGSFSTLEIQRTEQGDSAMYLCASSARGGGRNSPLHFGNGTRLTVT.

This clonotype was detected ten times or more. The rearrangement links TRBV5-1 to TRBJ2-1; D gene unclear. V lost 0 bases and J lost 5, with 12 bases in between. Germline V gene data show CDR1 as SGHRS and CDR2 as YFSETQ. The CDR3 spans 15 residues. In DNA, the CDR3 is TGCGCCAGCAGCTTGGCCGGGTATCTGGACAATGAGCAGTTCTTC. Translation gives CASSLAGYLDNEQFF.

This clonotype was seen a handful of times. The chain employs TRBV12-3 or TRBV12-4 and TRBJ1-2; D call uncertain. V was clipped by 5 bases and J by 8 bases, with 15 bases between them. This CDR3 comprises 13 residues. The DNA for the CDR3 is TGTGCCAGCAGTATGACGCCTGAGGGAGGCTACACCTTC. It is translated as CASSMTPEGGYTF.

Ten or more counts support this clonotype. This rearrangement joins TRBV7-2 to TRBJ2-2; the match to TRBD1 covers 8 bases. V trimming: 2 bases; J trimming: 1 base; junction bases outside the gene matches: 3. The CDR3 consists of 16 residues. The V gene's germline CDR1 is SGHTA and CDR2 FQGNSA. CDR3 protein: CASSLQGARNTGELFF. The CDR3 DNA follows: TGTGCCAGCAGCTTACAGGGGGCTCGGAACACCGGGGAGCTGTTTTTT.

V gene TRBV20-1 combines with J gene TRBJ2-5; 8 bases are shared with TRBD2. Per the germline V gene, CDR1 is DFQATT and CDR2 is SNEGSKA (reference sequence). This CDR3 has 14 amino acids. The V gene end was trimmed by 7 bases and the J gene end by 5 bases; junction bases not matched to a gene: 12. The CDR3 coding sequence is TGCAGTGTTCTCCCGGGAGGGCCGCGGGAGACCCAGTACTTC. Residues: CSVLPGGPRETQYF.

This clonotype showed up many times. The V gene is TRBV7-8, the J gene TRBJ2-3; TRBD1 aligns across 7 bases. Trimming removed 4 bases from V and 8 bases from J; junction bases left unmatched: 6. CDR1 is SGHVS and CDR2 is FQNEAQ in the germline V gene. CDR3 size: 13 residues. CDR3 coding DNA: TGTGCCAGCAGCTCGGAAACAGGGGTTACGCAGTATTTT. Protein product: CASSSETGVTQYF.

V is TRBV29-1 and J is TRBJ2-2, with a weak D call TRBD1 (6 bases). The V end lost 7 bases, the J end lost 0 bases, and 12 bases lay between the germline ends. There are 14 residues in the CDR3. Per germline, CDR1 SQVTM and CDR2 ANQGSEA. The CDR3 here is CSGTRGANTGELFF. CDR3 nucleotides: TGCAGCGGAACCAGGGGAGCGAACACCGGGGAGCTGTTTTTT.

This sequence joins TRBV20-1 and TRBJ2-1, with D possibly TRBD2 on 6 matching bases. Per the germline V gene, CDR1 is DFQATT and CDR2 is SNEGSKA (reference sequence). Trimming shortened V by 3 bases and J by 10 bases, and 25 bases separated the two germline ends. This CDR3 region has 16 residues. The DNA of the CDR3 is TGCAGTGCTAGGGATCGGGGAGGTGTTAGCGGTGACGAGCAGTTCTTC. Protein product: CSARDRGGVSGDEQFF.

The CDR3 reads CASSLVGQGSQPQHF. The DNA of the CDR3 is TGTGCCAGCAGCTTAGTAGGGCAGGGGAGTCAGCCCCAGCATTTT. The chain links TRBV7-9 to TRBJ1-5; perhaps TRBD1 as D (6 bases). CDR1 and CDR2 (germline): SEHNR, FQNEAQ (reference sequence). Trimming removed 1 base from V and 6 bases from J, with 13 bases in between. CDR3 length: 15 residues.

The chain joins TRBV6-2 or TRBV6-3 to TRBJ2-7; 8 bases fit TRBD2. The CDR3 consists of 16 residues. Looked up from germline, CDR1 is MNHEY and CDR2 is SVGEGT. J lost 5 bases, V lost 6 bases, and 15 bases had no gene match. The CDR3 region has the DNA TGTGCCAGCAGATCCGGGACTAGAAGGACCCCCCACGAGCAGTACTTC. Translated: CASRSGTRRTPHEQYF.

A few counts support this clonotype. The chain has TRBV2 and TRBJ2-2, with TRBD1 matching over 8 bases. CDR1 and CDR2 (germline): SNHLY, FYNNEI. The CDR3 runs to 12 residues. V gave up 6 bases and J gave up 13 bases; unmatched junction bases: 7. The CDR3 nucleotides read TGTGCCAGCAGCGCTACAGGGGGTTGGCTGTTTTTT. It encodes CASSATGGWLFF.